This T cell receptor beta chain was retrieved from a study of PD-1 blockade in classical Hodgkin lymphoma. Each patient experienced a relapse that followed autologous stem cell transplantation, and brentuximab vedotin exposure varied. Clones were sequenced by immunoSEQ multiplex PCR, and TCRdb holds only the in-frame ones, with some missing. The data show 14,000 or so clones, roughly four fifths seen once. This CDR3 is 13 amino acids long. From germline, CDR1 is SQVTM and CDR2 ANQGSEA. V lost 0 bases, J lost 8 bases, and 11 bases lay in between. This clone came up a few times. The chain is built from TRBV29-1 and TRBJ1-5; no clear D. This TCR derives from a human donor with classical Hodgkin lymphoma. This material consisted of peripheral blood mononuclear cells (PBMCs), taken at baseline. The DNA for the CDR3 is TGCAGCGTTGAAGATCAAGTCGGTAAGCCCCAGCATTTT. Translating gives CSVEDQVGKPQHF.